The clone carrying this TCR beta chain was seen a handful of times. Data came from immunoSEQ multiplex PCR; TCRdb stores just in-frame clones and leaves some out. The table records a few million clones, 85% to 95% of them present only once. The record originates from a study of shared clonotypes between healthy human individuals. CDR3 size: 11 residues. Trimming pared 0 bases from V and 3 bases from J, leaving 2 bases between. Per the germline V gene, CDR1 is DFQATT and CDR2 is SNEGSKA (reference sequence). Material for sequencing was naive CD4+ T cells sorted from blood. The subset here: CD45RA+ positively selected. V gene TRBV20-1 combines with J gene TRBJ1-1; D gene unclear. The clonotype originates from a man in his late teens or twenties in good health. CDR3 coding DNA: TGCAGTGCTAGAGATCACACTGAAGCTTTCTTT. As protein: CSARDHTEAFF.